This section outlines one T cell receptor beta chain sequence together with its context. TCR beta was sequenced from blood CD8+ and CD4+ T cells. The multiple sclerosis controls consisted of treatment-naive patients with relapsing-remitting disease, either stable or active. V was trimmed by 4 bases and J by 7 bases, leaving 16 bases between them. This CDR3 region has 14 residues. Germline assignment: CDR1 SQVTM and CDR2 ANQGSEA. It was with random hexamers that 0.5 to 1 ug RNA was reverse transcribed. Across 54 Vbeta and 13 Jbeta, TCR beta CDR3 was amplified with immunoSEQ multiplex PCR. One entry per CDR3 protein results from TCRdb running MiXCR on the immunoSEQ multiplex PCR reads. The sample yields about 250,000 distinct CDR3 sequences, around 93% seen once. This record comes from a study of CD8 T cells in Susac syndrome.

Sequencing input: CD4+ T cells from PBMCs. The rearrangement joins TRBV29-1 to TRBJ2-2; D unresolved. The TCR originated in a human donor with multiple sclerosis. CDR3 in DNA: TGCAGCGTTGTGGTGGTGGACCGAGACGGGGAGCTGTTTTTT. It codes for CSVVVVDRDGELFF.